A selection of T cell receptor beta chains follows, all from one sample in a study of T cell repertoires in cytomegalovirus infection. Their cognate antigens are unknown. TCRdb recomputed calls from the reads with MiXCR, one row per CDR3 protein. This sample yields hundreds of thousands of distinct CDR3 sequences, of which about 33% are seen a single time; about 20% belongs to the top ten. The starting material was cultured PBMCs, obtained from culture after CMV antigen stimulation. These receptors were collected from a human donor in good health (CMV status not recorded). Some clones in this sample may be carry-over from other donors' samples. Both conserved end residues are part of each CDR3.

v_gene	CDR3aa
TRBV11-2	CASSPTLQDRKAFF
TRBV19	CASSISTYGYTF
TRBV4-1	CASSRTSGESTDTQYF
TRBV28	CASSTLGRGGNQPQHF
TRBV7-2	CASSLVPISAVGLTDTQYF
TRBV12-3/TRBV12-4	CASSSRLALSYNEQFF
TRBV10-3	CAISLTGNTEAFF
TRBV5-1	CASSGGTDNSPLHF
TRBV5-4	CASSLTSGGGLGDTQYF
TRBV12-3/TRBV12-4	CASSFGGGADTQYF
TRBV7-2	CASSPGRQEFSPLHF
TRBV12-3/TRBV12-4	CASSLGERRVPNYGYTF
TRBV20-1	CSASTGAGNTIYF
TRBV12-3/TRBV12-4	CASRARDTDTQYF
TRBV7-9	CASSLGARPNEQFF
TRBV12-3/TRBV12-4	CASSLTGPTEAFF
TRBV7-8	CASSPRGAGRNEQFF
TRBV7-2	CASSLASFGINEQFF
TRBV4-2	CASSQTNRGEQYF
TRBV12-3/TRBV12-4	CASSLADRGSPLHF
TRBV7-6	CASSLIRQGENEKLFF
TRBV7-9	CASSFPGRHRYRSYNEQFF
TRBV27	CASSSARITTGETQYF
TRBV7-4	CASSLDTGTTNEQYF
TRBV19	CASSIRGQGGYTF
TRBV7-2	CASSLVGQSTALKLSTFF
TRBV10-3	CAIRETSTDTQYF
TRBV20-1	CSASRGTQETQYF
TRBV7-9	CASSFRQGARTEAFF
TRBV7-9	CASSNRAGNTEAFF